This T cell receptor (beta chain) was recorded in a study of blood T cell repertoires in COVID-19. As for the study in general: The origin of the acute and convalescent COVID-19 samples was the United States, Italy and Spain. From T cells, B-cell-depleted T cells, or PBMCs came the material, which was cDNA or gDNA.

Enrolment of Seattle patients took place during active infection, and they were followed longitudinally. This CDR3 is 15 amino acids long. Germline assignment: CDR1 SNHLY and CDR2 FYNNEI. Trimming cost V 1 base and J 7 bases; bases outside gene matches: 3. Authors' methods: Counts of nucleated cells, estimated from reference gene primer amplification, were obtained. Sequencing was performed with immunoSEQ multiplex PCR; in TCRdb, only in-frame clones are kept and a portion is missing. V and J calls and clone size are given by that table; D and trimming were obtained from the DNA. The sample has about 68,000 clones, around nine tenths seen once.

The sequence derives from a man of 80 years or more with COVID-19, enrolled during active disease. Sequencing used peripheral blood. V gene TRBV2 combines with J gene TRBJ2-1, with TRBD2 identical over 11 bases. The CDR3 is CASSEGLAGINEQFF. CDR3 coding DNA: TGTGCCAGCAGTGAAGGACTAGCGGGGATTAATGAGCAGTTCTTC.